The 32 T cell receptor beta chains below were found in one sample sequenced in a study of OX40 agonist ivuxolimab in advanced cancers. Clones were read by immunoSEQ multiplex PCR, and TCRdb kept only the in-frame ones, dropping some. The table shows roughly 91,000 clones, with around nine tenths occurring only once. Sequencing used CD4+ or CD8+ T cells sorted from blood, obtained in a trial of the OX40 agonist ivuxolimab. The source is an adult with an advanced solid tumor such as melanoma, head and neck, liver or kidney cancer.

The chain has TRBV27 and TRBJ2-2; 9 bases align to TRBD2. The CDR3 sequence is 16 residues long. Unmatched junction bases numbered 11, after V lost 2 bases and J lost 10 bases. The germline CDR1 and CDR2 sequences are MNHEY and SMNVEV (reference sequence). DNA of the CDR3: TGTGCCAGCAGTTTAATGCGGGGGGGCGGGCCGGAGGAGCTGTTTTTT. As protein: CASSLMRGGGPEELFF.

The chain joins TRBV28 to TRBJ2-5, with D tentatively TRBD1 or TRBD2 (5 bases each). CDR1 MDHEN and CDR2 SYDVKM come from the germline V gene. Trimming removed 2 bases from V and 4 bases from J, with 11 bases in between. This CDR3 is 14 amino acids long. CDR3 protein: CASSLIQGRETQYF. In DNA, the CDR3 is TGTGCCAGCAGTTTAATCCAGGGACGAGAGACCCAGTACTTC.

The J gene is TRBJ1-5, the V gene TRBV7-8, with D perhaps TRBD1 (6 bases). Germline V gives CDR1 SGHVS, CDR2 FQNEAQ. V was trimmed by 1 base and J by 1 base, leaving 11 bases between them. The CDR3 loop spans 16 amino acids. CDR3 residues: CASSLGGARSNQPQHF. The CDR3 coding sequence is TGTGCCAGCAGCTTAGGGGGGGCGCGGAGCAATCAGCCCCAGCATTTT.

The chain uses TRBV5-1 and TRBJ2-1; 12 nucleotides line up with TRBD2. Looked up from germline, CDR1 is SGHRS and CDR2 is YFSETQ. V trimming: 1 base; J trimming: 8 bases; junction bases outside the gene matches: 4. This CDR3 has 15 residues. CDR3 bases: TGCGCCAGCAGCTTGTCCCTAGCGGGGGGGCATGAGCAGTTCTTC. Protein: CASSLSLAGGHEQFF.

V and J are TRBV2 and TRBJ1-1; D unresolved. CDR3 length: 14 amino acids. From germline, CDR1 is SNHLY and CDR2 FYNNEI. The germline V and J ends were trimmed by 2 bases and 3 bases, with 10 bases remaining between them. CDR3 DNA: TGTGCCAGCAGTGAACGGCGACTTTACACTGAAGCTTTCTTT. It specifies CASSERRLYTEAFF.

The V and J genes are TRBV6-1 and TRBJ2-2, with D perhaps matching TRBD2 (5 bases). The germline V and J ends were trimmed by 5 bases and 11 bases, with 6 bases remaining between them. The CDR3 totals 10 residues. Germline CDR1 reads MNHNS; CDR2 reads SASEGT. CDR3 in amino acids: CASSRLELFF. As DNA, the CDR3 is TGTGCCAGCAGTAGACTAGAGCTGTTTTTT.

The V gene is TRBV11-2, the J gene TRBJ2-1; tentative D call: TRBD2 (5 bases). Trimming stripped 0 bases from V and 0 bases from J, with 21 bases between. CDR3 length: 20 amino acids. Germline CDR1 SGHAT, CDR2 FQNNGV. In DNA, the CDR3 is TGTGCCAGCAGCTTAGAACTCCCCCGGGGTCCGACAAGCTCCTACAATGAGCAGTTCTTC. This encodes CASSLELPRGPTSSYNEQFF.

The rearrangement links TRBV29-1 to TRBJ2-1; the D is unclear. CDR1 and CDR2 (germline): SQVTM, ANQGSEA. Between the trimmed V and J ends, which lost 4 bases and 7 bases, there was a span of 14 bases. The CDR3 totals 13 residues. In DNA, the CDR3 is TGCAGCGTTGTCAAATCCGGATGGAATGAGCAGTTCTTC. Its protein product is CSVVKSGWNEQFF.

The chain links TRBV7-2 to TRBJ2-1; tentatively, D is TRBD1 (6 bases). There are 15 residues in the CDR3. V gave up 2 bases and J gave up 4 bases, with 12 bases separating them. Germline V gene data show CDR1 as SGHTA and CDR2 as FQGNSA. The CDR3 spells CASSLQGTGYNEQFF. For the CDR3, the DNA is TGTGCCAGCAGCTTACAGGGGACGGGGTACAATGAGCAGTTCTTC. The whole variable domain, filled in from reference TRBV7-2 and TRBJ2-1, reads GAGVSQSPSNKVTEKGKDVELRCDPISGHTALYWYRQSLGQGLEFLIYFQGNSAPDKSGLPSDRFSAERTGGSVSTLTIQRTQQEDSAVYLCASSLQGTGYNEQFFGPGTRLTVL.

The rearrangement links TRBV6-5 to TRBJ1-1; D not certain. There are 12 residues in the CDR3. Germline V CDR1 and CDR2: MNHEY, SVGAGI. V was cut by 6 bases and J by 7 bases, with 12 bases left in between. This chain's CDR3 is CASRPEVGEAFF. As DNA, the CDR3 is TGTGCCAGCAGACCCGAGGTTGGTGAAGCTTTCTTT.

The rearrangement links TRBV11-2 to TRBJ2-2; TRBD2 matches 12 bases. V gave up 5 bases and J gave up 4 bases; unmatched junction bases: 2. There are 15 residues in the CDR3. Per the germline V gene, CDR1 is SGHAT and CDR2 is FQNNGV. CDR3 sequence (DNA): TGTGCCAGCAGCGGACTAGCGGGGAGCACCGGGGAGCTGTTTTTT. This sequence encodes CASSGLAGSTGELFF. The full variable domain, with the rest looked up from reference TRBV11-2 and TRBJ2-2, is EAGVAQSPRYKIIEKRQSVAFWCNPISGHATLYWYQQILGQGPKLLIQFQNNGVVDDSQLPKDRFSAERLKGVDSTLKIQPAKLEDSAVYLCASSGLAGSTGELFFGEGSRLTVL.

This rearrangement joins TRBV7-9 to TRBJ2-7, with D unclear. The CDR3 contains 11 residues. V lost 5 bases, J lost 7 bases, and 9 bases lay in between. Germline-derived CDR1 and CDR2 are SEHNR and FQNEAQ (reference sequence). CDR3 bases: TGTGCCAGCAGCCTAGTGGGGGAGCAGTACTTC. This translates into CASSLVGEQYF.

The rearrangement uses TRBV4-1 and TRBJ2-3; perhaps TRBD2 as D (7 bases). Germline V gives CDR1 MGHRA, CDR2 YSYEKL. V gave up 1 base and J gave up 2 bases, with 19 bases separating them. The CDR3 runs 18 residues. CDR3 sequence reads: CASSQGGPGAGATDTQYF. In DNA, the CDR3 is TGCGCCAGCAGCCAAGGGGGCCCGGGGGCGGGGGCCACAGATACGCAGTATTTT.

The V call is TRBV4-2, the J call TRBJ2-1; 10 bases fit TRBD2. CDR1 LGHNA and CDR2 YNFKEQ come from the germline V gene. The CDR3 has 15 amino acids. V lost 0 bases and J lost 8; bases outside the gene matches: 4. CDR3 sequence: CASSQEAGGPYEQFF. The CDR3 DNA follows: TGTGCCAGCAGCCAAGAAGCGGGGGGGCCGTATGAGCAGTTCTTC.

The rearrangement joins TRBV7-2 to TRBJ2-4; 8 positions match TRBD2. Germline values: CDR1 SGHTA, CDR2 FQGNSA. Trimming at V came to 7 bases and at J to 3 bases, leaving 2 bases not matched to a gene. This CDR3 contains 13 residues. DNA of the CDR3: TGTGCCAGCACGGGAGGGCTCAAAAACATTCAGTACTTC. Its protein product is CASTGGLKNIQYF.

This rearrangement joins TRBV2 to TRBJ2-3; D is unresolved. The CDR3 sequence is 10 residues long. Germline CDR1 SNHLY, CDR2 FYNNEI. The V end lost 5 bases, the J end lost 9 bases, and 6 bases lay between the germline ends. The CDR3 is CASSSKTQYF. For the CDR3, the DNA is TGTGCCAGCAGTAGTAAAACGCAGTATTTT. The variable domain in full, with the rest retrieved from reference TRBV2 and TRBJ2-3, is EPEVTQTPSHQVTQMGQEVILRCVPISNHLYFYWYRQILGQKVEFLVSFYNNEISEKSEIFDDQFSVERPDGSNFTLKIRSTKLEDSAMYFCASSSKTQYFGPGTRLTVL.

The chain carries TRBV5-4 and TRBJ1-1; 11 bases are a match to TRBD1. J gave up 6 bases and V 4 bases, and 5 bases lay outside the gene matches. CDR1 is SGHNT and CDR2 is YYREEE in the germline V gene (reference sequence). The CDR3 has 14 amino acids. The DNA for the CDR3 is TGTGCCAGCAGCCGCCAGGACAGGGGGCCTGAAGCTTTCTTT. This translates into CASSRQDRGPEAFF.

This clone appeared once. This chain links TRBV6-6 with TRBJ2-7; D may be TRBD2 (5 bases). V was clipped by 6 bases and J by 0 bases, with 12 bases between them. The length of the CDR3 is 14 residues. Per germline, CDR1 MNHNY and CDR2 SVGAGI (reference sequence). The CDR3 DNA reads TGTGCCAGCAGCGGGGAGATAGCCTCCTACGAGCAGTACTTC. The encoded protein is CASSGEIASYEQYF.

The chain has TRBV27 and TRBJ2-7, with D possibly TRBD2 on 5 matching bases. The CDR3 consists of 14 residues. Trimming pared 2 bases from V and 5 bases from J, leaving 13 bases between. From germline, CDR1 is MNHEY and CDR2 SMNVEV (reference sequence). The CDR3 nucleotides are TGTGCCAGCAGTTTACTTACGGGGAAGAACGAGCAGTACTTC. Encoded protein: CASSLLTGKNEQYF.

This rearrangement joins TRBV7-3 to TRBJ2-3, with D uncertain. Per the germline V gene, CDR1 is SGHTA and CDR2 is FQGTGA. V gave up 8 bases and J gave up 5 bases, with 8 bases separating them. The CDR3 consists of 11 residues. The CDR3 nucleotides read TGTGCCAGCGGGGAACGAGATACGCAGTATTTT. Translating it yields CASGERDTQYF.

Here the CDR3 DNA reads TGTGCCAGCAGTTTAGGTGGGGTTAGCACAGATACGCAGTATTTT. The encoded protein is CASSLGGVSTDTQYF. The chain recombines TRBV28 with TRBJ2-3; D unclear. Deletions cut 2 bases from V and 0 bases from J, with 9 bases between. The germline V gene has CDR1 MDHEN and CDR2 SYDVKM. The CDR3 has 15 residues.

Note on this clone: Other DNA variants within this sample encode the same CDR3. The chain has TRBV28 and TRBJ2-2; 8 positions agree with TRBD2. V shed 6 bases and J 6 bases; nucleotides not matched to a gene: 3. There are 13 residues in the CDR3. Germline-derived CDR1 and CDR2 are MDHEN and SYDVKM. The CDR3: CASSGGAPGELFF. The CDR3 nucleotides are TGTGCCAGCAGCGGGGGGGCCCCCGGGGAGCTGTTTTTT.

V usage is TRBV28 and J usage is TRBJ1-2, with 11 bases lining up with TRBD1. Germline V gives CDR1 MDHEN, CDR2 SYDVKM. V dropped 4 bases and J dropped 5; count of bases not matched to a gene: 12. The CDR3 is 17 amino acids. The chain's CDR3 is CASSSGQGGQKGYGYTF. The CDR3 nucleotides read TGTGCCAGCAGTTCGGGACAGGGGGGCCAAAAGGGGTATGGCTACACCTTC.

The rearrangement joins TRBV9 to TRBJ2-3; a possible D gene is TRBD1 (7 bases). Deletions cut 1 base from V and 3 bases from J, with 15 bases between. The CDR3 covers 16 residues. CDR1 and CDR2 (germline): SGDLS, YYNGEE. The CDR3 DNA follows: TGTGCCAGCAGCGTACAGAGTCAGGGGGGAACAGATACGCAGTATTTT. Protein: CASSVQSQGGTDTQYF.

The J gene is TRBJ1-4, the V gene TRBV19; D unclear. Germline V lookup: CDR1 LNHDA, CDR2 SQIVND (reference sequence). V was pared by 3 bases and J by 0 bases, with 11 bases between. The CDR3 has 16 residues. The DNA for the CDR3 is TGTGCCAGTAGTATCCCAGCAGCCGCAACTAATGAAAAACTGTTTTTT. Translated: CASSIPAAATNEKLFF.

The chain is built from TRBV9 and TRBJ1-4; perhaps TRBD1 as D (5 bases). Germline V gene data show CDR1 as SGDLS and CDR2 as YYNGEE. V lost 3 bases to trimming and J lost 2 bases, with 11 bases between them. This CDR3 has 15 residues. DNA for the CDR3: TGTGCCAGCAGCGAGAGGGGTAGCACTAATGAAAAACTGTTTTTT. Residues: CASSERGSTNEKLFF.

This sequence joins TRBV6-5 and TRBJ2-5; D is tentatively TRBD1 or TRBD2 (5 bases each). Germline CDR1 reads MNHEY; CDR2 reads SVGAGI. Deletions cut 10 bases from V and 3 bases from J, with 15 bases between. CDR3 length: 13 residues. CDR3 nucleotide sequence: TGTGCCATCAAAGGGAGAGGGGAAGAGACCCAGTACTTC. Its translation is CAIKGRGEETQYF.

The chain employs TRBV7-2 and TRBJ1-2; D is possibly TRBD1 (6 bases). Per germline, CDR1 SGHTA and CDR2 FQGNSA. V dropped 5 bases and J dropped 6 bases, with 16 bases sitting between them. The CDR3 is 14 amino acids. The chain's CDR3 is CASSLGSRGDGYTF. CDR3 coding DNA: TGTGCCAGCAGCCTAGGATCCAGGGGAGATGGCTACACCTTC.

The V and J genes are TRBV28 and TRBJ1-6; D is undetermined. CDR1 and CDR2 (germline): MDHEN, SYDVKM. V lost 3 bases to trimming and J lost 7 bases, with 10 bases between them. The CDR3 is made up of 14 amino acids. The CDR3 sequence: CASSFNRQNSPLHF. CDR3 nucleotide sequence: TGTGCCAGCAGTTTCAACAGACAAAATTCACCCCTCCACTTT.

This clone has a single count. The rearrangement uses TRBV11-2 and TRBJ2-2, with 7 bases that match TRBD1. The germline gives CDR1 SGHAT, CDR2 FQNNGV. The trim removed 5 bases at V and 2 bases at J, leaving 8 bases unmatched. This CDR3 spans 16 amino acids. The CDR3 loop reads CASSPRTGGNTGELFF. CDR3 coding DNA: TGTGCCAGCAGCCCCCGGACAGGTGGAAACACCGGGGAGCTGTTTTTT.

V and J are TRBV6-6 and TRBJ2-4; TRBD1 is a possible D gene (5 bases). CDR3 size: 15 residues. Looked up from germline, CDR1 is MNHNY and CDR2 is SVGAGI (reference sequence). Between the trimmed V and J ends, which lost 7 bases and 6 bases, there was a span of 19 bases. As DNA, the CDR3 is TGTGCCAGCACAAACCCTTCCGACAGCTTAAACATTCAGTACTTC. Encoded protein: CASTNPSDSLNIQYF.

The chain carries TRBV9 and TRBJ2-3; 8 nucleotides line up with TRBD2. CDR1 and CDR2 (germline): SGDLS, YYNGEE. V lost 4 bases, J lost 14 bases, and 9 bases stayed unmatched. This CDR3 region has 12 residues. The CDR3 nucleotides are TGTGCCAGCAGCCGGGAACTAGCGGTTCTGTATTTT. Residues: CASSRELAVLYF.